This TCR beta chain was captured by sequencing in a study of cytomegalovirus exposure and HLA in healthy donors. Study-level results: By HLA locus, TCR association rates varied in a later analysis, with DRB1 showing the most and HLA-C the fewest. Because they were indistinguishable, some V segments, including TRBV6-2 and TRBV6-3, were excluded.

This clone has more than one count but fewer than ten. The antigen is unknown. Between the trimmed V and J ends, which lost 4 bases and 3 bases, there was a span of 9 bases. The CDR3 totals 14 residues. Germline CDR1 MNHNS, CDR2 SASEGT. It was with 60 Vbeta and 13 Jbeta primers that the PCR ran. Some clones are missing from TCRdb's copy, which holds only in-frame ones; the method was immunoSEQ multiplex PCR. The sample has some 120,000 clones, about 8.5% seen once. Each donor was healthy, and each was a bone marrow donor. This receptor was obtained from a man between 35 and 55 years old in good health and CMV-seronegative. Sample: PBMCs. The V call is TRBV6-1, the J call TRBJ2-2, with TRBD1 as a possible D gene (5 bases). In DNA form, the CDR3 reads TGTGCCAGCAGTGTTTCACAGGACACCGGGGAGCTGTTTTTT. The encoded protein is CASSVSQDTGELFF.